These 16 T cell receptor beta chains originate from one sample sequenced in a study of T cell responses to AZD1222 COVID-19 vaccine. Assay used: immunoSEQ multiplex PCR; TCRdb lists only in-frame clones, some missing. The table includes under 200,000 clones, roughly 94% detected once. This specimen was peripheral blood, taken on day 0 of AZD1222 vaccination. These receptors originate from an adult in good health.

This clone was seen once. The V gene is TRBV11-2, the J gene TRBJ1-2; D may be TRBD1 (6 bases). The germline V and J ends were trimmed by 0 bases and 8 bases, with 13 bases remaining between them. Germline assignment: CDR1 SGHAT and CDR2 FQNNGV. There are 14 residues in the CDR3. CDR3 in DNA: TGTGCCAGCAGCTTAGATCGGGCAGGGGACGGCTACACCTTC. Its translation: CASSLDRAGDGYTF. Variable domain in full (rest from reference TRBV11-2 and TRBJ1-2): EAGVAQSPRYKIIEKRQSVAFWCNPISGHATLYWYQQILGQGPKLLIQFQNNGVVDDSQLPKDRFSAERLKGVDSTLKIQPAKLEDSAVYLCASSLDRAGDGYTFGSGTRLTVV.

The chain has TRBV27 and TRBJ1-1, with 8 bases identical to TRBD1. The length of the CDR3 is 14 residues. Germline assignment: CDR1 MNHEY and CDR2 SMNVEV (reference sequence). V lost 5 bases, J lost 2 bases, and 4 bases stayed unmatched. The CDR3 region is CASSPGGTNTEAFF. The DNA of the CDR3 is TGTGCCAGCAGTCCAGGGGGCACAAACACTGAAGCTTTCTTT.

The chain has TRBV9 and TRBJ2-7, with D hard to call. This CDR3 has 12 amino acids. Germline V lookup: CDR1 SGDLS, CDR2 YYNGEE. Deletions cut 0 bases from V and 6 bases from J, with 7 bases between. This CDR3 reads CASSVGSSEQYF. The CDR3 region has the DNA TGTGCCAGCAGCGTAGGATCTTCCGAGCAGTACTTC.

The chain carries TRBV10-3 and TRBJ2-1; 7 bases are a match to TRBD2. This CDR3 has 13 amino acids. V lost 10 bases to trimming and J lost 6 bases; unmatched junction nucleotides: 9. The V gene's germline CDR1 is ENHRY and CDR2 SYGVKD. CDR3 coding DNA: TGTGCCACCTCGGCGGTAGCGGGCAATGAGCAGTTCTTC. This gives the protein CATSAVAGNEQFF.

The CDR3 reads CASSEPSGQATYEQYF. In DNA, the CDR3 is TGTGCCAGCAGTGAACCTTCTGGACAGGCAACCTACGAGCAGTACTTC. This chain links TRBV25-1 with TRBJ2-7; 7 bases fit TRBD1. The CDR3 loop spans 16 amino acids. Losses at the gene ends were 2 bases for V and 2 bases for J; bases not matched to a gene: 9. CDR1 is MGHDK and CDR2 is SYGVNS in the germline V gene.

The chain employs TRBV7-9 and TRBJ2-2; tentative D call: TRBD1 (6 bases). Germline V lookup: CDR1 SEHNR, CDR2 FQNEAQ (reference sequence). The CDR3 has 16 residues. V lost 1 base, J lost 1 base, and 10 bases lay in between. The CDR3 is CASSLDSRGNTGELFF. As DNA, the CDR3 is TGTGCCAGCAGCTTAGACTCCAGGGGGAACACCGGGGAGCTGTTTTTT. Full variable domain (missing parts from reference TRBV7-9 and TRBJ2-2): DTGVSQNPRHKITKRGQNVTFRCDPISEHNRLYWYRQTLGQGPEFLTYFQNEAQLEKSRLLSDRFSAERPKGSFSTLEIQRTEQGDSAMYLCASSLDSRGNTGELFFGEGSRLTVL.

This clone showed up just a few times. Other DNA variants within this sample encode the same CDR3. The genes are TRBV12-3 or TRBV12-4 and TRBJ1-5; D gene unclear. The CDR3 extends over 13 amino acids. With 3 bases removed from V and 0 bases from J, the gap between germline ends came to 3 bases. The CDR3 reads CASSLDSNQPQHF. The CDR3 nucleotides are TGTGCCAGCAGTTTGGATAGCAATCAGCCCCAGCATTTT.

The chain has TRBV5-1 and TRBJ2-1; no firm D call. Trimming left V 3 bases short and J 8 bases short, with 15 bases between. The CDR3 is 14 amino acids. Germline values: CDR1 SGHRS, CDR2 YFSETQ. CDR3 region: CASSYDRVLDEQFF. In nucleotides, the CDR3 is TGCGCCAGCAGCTACGATCGGGTTTTGGATGAGCAGTTCTTC.

This chain connects TRBV2 to TRBJ2-7; D uncertain. The germline gives CDR1 SNHLY, CDR2 FYNNEI. Trimming removed 2 bases at V and 4 bases at J, with 6 bases between. This CDR3 region has 12 residues. This chain's CDR3 is CASSESLYEQYF. CDR3 sequence (DNA): TGTGCCAGCAGTGAATCGCTATACGAGCAGTACTTC.

The CDR3 region has the DNA TGTGCCTGGAGTGTACAGGCCCCCTACGAGCAGTACTTC. It is translated as CAWSVQAPYEQYF. The rearrangement uses TRBV30 and TRBJ2-7, with TRBD1 as a possible D gene (5 bases). Deletions cut 0 bases from V and 2 bases from J, with 8 bases between. This CDR3 is built from 13 residues. From germline, CDR1 is GTSNPN and CDR2 SVGIG (reference sequence).

The rearrangement links TRBV27 to TRBJ1-5; possible D gene TRBD1, 6 bases. The CDR3 consists of 15 residues. Trimming shortened V by 0 bases and J by 4 bases, and 10 bases separated the two germline ends. Germline assignment: CDR1 MNHEY and CDR2 SMNVEV (reference sequence). This chain's CDR3 is CASSLSYRVNQPQHF. Written as DNA, the CDR3 is TGTGCCAGCAGTTTATCCTACAGGGTAAATCAGCCCCAGCATTTT.

V is TRBV2 and J is TRBJ2-1; 7 bases are shared with TRBD2. The germline V gene encodes CDR1 SNHLY and CDR2 FYNNEI. V dropped 8 bases and J dropped 3; count of bases not matched to a gene: 4. The CDR3 spans 13 residues. DNA for the CDR3: TGTGCCAGCTGTCGGGGGGACTACAATGAGCAGTTCTTC. This sequence encodes CASCRGDYNEQFF.

V is TRBV28 and J is TRBJ1-2; 12 bases line up with TRBD1. The junction had 7 bases not matched to a gene; V was cut back by 6 bases and J by 8 bases. The CDR3 length is 14 residues. Germline V gene data show CDR1 as MDHEN and CDR2 as SYDVKM. The CDR3 loop is CASRFTGTGGGYTF. The DNA for the CDR3 is TGTGCCAGCAGGTTTACCGGGACAGGGGGCGGCTACACCTTC.

This chain uses TRBV4-1 with TRBJ1-1; D may be TRBD1 (5 bases). CDR1 and CDR2 (germline): MGHRA, YSYEKL. The CDR3 spans 15 residues. V dropped 1 base and J dropped 0 bases, with 9 bases sitting between them. As DNA, the CDR3 is TGCGCCAGCAGCCAAGGTCCAGGGATGAACACTGAAGCTTTCTTT. This sequence encodes CASSQGPGMNTEAFF.

The chain has TRBV2 and TRBJ1-1; a weak D match, TRBD1 (5 bases). This CDR3 is 15 amino acids long. Trimming stripped 8 bases from V and 1 base from J, with 17 bases between. Per the germline V gene, CDR1 is SNHLY and CDR2 is FYNNEI. CDR3 residues: CASRRSTAANTEAFF. DNA of the CDR3: TGTGCCAGCCGTCGGTCGACAGCCGCGAACACTGAAGCTTTCTTT.

The chain combines TRBV4-1 with TRBJ1-2; D is undetermined. CDR3 length: 13 amino acids. V was trimmed by 6 bases and J by 3 bases, leaving 11 bases between them. The germline V gene has CDR1 MGHRA and CDR2 YSYEKL. The DNA of the CDR3 is TGCGCCAGCAGGCCTACCACGGACTATGGCTACACCTTC. Its protein is CASRPTTDYGYTF.